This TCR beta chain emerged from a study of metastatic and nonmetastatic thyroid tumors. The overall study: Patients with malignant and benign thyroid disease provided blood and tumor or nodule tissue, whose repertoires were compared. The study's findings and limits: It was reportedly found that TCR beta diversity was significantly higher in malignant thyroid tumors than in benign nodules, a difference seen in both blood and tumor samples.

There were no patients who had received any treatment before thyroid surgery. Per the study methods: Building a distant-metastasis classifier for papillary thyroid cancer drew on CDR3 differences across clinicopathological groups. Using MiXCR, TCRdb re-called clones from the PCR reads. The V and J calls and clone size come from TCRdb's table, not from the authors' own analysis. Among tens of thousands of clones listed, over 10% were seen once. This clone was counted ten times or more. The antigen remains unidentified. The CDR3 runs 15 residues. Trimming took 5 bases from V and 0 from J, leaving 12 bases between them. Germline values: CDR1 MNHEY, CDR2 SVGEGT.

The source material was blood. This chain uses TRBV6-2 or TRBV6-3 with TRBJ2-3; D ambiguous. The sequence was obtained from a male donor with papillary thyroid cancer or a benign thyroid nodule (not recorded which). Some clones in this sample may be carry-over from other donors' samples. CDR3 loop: CASSPRSRSTDTQYF. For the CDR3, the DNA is TGTGCCAGCAGTCCCCGGAGCAGAAGCACAGATACGCAGTATTTT.